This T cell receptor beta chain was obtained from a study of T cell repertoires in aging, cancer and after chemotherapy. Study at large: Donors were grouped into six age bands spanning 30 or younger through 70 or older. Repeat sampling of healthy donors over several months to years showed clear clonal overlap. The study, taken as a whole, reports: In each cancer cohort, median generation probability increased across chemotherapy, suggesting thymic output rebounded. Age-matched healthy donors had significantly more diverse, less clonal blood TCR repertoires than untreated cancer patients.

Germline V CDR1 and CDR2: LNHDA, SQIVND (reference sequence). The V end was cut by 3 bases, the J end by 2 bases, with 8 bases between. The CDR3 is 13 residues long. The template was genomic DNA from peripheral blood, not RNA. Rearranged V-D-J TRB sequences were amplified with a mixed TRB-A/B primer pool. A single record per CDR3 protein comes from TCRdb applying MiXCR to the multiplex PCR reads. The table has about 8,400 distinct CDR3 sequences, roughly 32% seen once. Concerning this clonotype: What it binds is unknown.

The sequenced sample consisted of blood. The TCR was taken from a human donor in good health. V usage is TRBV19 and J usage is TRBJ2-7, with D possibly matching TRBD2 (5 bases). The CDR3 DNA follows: TGTGCCAGTAGTATCCCCGGGACCTACGAGCAGTACTTC. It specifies CASSIPGTYEQYF.